This entry lists 28 T cell receptor beta chains sequenced from one sample in a study of T cell responses to AZD1222 COVID-19 vaccine. The table came from immunoSEQ multiplex PCR; TCRdb's copy has only in-frame clones and leaves some out. The data show around 160,000 clones, about nine tenths seen once. The specimen comprised peripheral blood, sampled on day 0 of MenACWY control vaccination. Source of these receptors: an adult in good health.

The rearrangement joins TRBV28 to TRBJ2-1, with unresolved D. The CDR3 extends over 13 amino acids. CDR1 and CDR2 from the germline V gene are MDHEN and SYDVKM. V was cut by 5 bases and J by 0 bases, with 5 bases left in between. CDR3 DNA sequence: TGTGCCAGCAGTCCGGGCTCCTACAATGAGCAGTTCTTC. It encodes CASSPGSYNEQFF.

The chain links TRBV10-3 to TRBJ1-1, with unresolved D. Looked up from germline, CDR1 is ENHRY and CDR2 is SYGVKD. V lost 2 bases and J lost 1, with 11 bases in between. The CDR3 totals 15 residues. The CDR3 nucleotides are TGTGCCATCAGTGAGGGGTCCCGGGGGAACACTGAAGCTTTCTTT. This sequence encodes CAISEGSRGNTEAFF.

The chain links TRBV30 to TRBJ1-1; 12 nucleotides agree with TRBD1. This CDR3 is 16 amino acids long. In germline, CDR1 is GTSNPN, CDR2 SVGIG (reference sequence). V was pared by 8 bases and J by 3 bases, with 13 bases of the junction left unmatched. The chain's CDR3 is CARGQGAGRRHTEAFF. The CDR3, as DNA: TGTGCCCGGGGACAGGGGGCGGGCCGTAGGCACACTGAAGCTTTCTTT.

The chain employs TRBV2 and TRBJ2-7; D possibly uses TRBD1 or TRBD2 (5 bases each). The CDR3 is made up of 13 amino acids. Trimming removed 8 bases at V and 0 bases at J, with 11 bases between. Germline values: CDR1 SNHLY, CDR2 FYNNEI. The CDR3 DNA is TGTGCCAGCGAGGGACGGATCTCCTACGAGCAGTACTTC. Its protein is CASEGRISYEQYF. Looking up the rest from reference TRBV2 and TRBJ2-7 gives the full variable domain: EPEVTQTPSHQVTQMGQEVILRCVPISNHLYFYWYRQILGQKVEFLVSFYNNEISEKSEIFDDQFSVERPDGSNFTLKIRSTKLEDSAMYFCASEGRISYEQYFGPGTRLTVT.

The CDR3 coding sequence is TGTGCCAGCAGCATAACAGGGAGAGTGTTTTTT. It codes for CASSITGRVFF. The V gene is TRBV2, the J gene TRBJ1-4, with D possibly TRBD1 on 6 matching bases. Trimming took off 6 bases at V and 15 bases at J, with 14 bases between the two ends. The CDR3 is 11 residues long. Germline V CDR1 and CDR2: SNHLY, FYNNEI.

A single count supports this clone. This chain joins TRBV7-9 and TRBJ1-1, with a weak D call TRBD1 (5 bases). Trimming shortened V by 8 bases and J by 4 bases, and 14 bases separated the two germline ends. There are 13 residues in the CDR3. Per the germline V gene, CDR1 is SEHNR and CDR2 is FQNEAQ (reference sequence). CDR3 sequence: CASLIAGGTEAFF. CDR3 bases: TGTGCCAGCTTAATAGCGGGGGGCACTGAAGCTTTCTTT.

Comment on this clone: Other DNA sequences in this sample translate to the same CDR3. The V call is TRBV5-1, the J call TRBJ1-2; D perhaps matches TRBD1 (5 bases). Germline V gene data show CDR1 as SGHRS and CDR2 as YFSETQ. The V end lost 0 bases, the J end lost 2 bases, and 8 bases lay between the germline ends. The CDR3 length is 14 residues. CDR3 amino acids: CASSLGQGNYGYTF. CDR3 coding DNA: TGCGCCAGCAGCTTGGGGCAGGGCAACTATGGCTACACCTTC. Combining the CDR3 with reference TRBV5-1 and TRBJ1-2 gives the whole variable domain KAGVTQTPRYLIKTRGQQVTLSCSPISGHRSVSWYQQTPGQGLQFLFEYFSETQRNKGNFPGRFSGRQFSNSRSEMNVSTLELGDSALYLCASSLGQGNYGYTFGSGTRLTVV.

This clone was found once. The chain is built from TRBV27 and TRBJ2-1; D remains unclear. V dropped 3 bases and J dropped 3 bases, with 12 bases sitting between them. The CDR3 has 15 residues. Germline CDR1 MNHEY, CDR2 SMNVEV (reference sequence). The CDR3 spells CASSLNVAYYNEQFF. As DNA, the CDR3 is TGTGCCAGCAGTTTGAACGTGGCCTACTACAATGAGCAGTTCTTC.

This clone came up once. V and J are TRBV28 and TRBJ2-1; 9 bases are a match to TRBD2. The CDR3 loop spans 16 amino acids. V was pared by 2 bases and J by 2 bases, with 4 bases of the junction left unmatched. Germline V lookup: CDR1 MDHEN, CDR2 SYDVKM. For the CDR3, the DNA is TGTGCCAGCAGTTTAGTTGCGGGAGGGGCCTACAATGAGCAGTTCTTC. Encoded protein: CASSLVAGGAYNEQFF. Variable domain in full (rest from reference TRBV28 and TRBJ2-1): DVKVTQSSRYLVKRTGEKVFLECVQDMDHENMFWYRQDPGLGLRLIYFSYDVKMKEKGDIPEGYSVSREKKERFSLILESASTNQTSMYLCASSLVAGGAYNEQFFGPGTRLTVL.

The chain uses TRBV6-1 and TRBJ1-6; no firm D call. CDR3 size: 15 residues. In germline, CDR1 is MNHNS, CDR2 SASEGT. The V end was cut by 1 base, the J end by 5 bases, with 9 bases between. The CDR3 DNA sequence: TGTGCCAGCAGTGAAGGGCAGGACCATAATTCACCCCTCCACTTT. Translation gives CASSEGQDHNSPLHF.

For the CDR3, the DNA is TGCGCCAGCAGCCCCGGGACGGATAACACTGAAGCTTTCTTT. Protein product: CASSPGTDNTEAFF. V gene TRBV5-1 combines with J gene TRBJ1-1; D may be TRBD1 (5 bases). From germline, CDR1 is SGHRS and CDR2 YFSETQ. The length of the CDR3 is 14 residues. Trimming took 4 bases from V and 2 from J, leaving 12 bases between them.

V and J are TRBV5-1 and TRBJ1-5, with D tentatively TRBD1 (6 bases). Germline V gives CDR1 SGHRS, CDR2 YFSETQ. This CDR3 spans 16 amino acids. Trimming cost V 4 bases and J 1 base, with 15 bases left between them. CDR3 nucleotide sequence: TGCGCCAGCAGCGTGGGAGGGGGTGGCAGCAATCAGCCCCAGCATTTT. As protein: CASSVGGGGSNQPQHF.

The J gene is TRBJ2-2, the V gene TRBV5-1; TRBD2 agrees at 10 bases. Germline V gene data show CDR1 as SGHRS and CDR2 as YFSETQ. The CDR3 loop spans 17 amino acids. V gave up 5 bases and J gave up 5 bases; unmatched junction bases: 12. The CDR3 here is CASSSAEREGRTGELFF. The CDR3 DNA sequence: TGCGCCAGCAGTTCGGCAGAGCGGGAGGGCCGTACCGGGGAGCTGTTTTTT.

The table lists this clone with a count of one. This rearrangement joins TRBV30 to TRBJ2-1; D call uncertain. CDR3 length equals 13 residues. Looked up from germline, CDR1 is GTSNPN and CDR2 is SVGIG (reference sequence). Trimming stripped 2 bases from V and 7 bases from J, with 12 bases between. This chain's CDR3 is CAWSSGFDNEQFF. CDR3 coding DNA: TGTGCCTGGAGTAGTGGGTTTGATAATGAGCAGTTCTTC.

The CDR3 reads CASSGVRQETQYF. CDR3 in DNA: TGTGCCAGCTCTGGAGTAAGACAAGAGACCCAGTACTTC. The chain links TRBV18 to TRBJ2-5, with no clear D. V lost 6 bases, J lost 2 bases, and 10 bases lay in between. The length of the CDR3 is 13 residues. Per germline, CDR1 KGHSH and CDR2 LQKENI.

The chain is built from TRBV6-5 and TRBJ1-5; tentative D call: TRBD1 (5 bases). There are 14 residues in the CDR3. Germline lookup yields CDR1 MNHEY and CDR2 SVGAGI. V shed 5 bases and J shed 2 bases, with 10 bases lying between them. CDR3 in amino acids: CASSLSGGNQPQHF. In DNA, the CDR3 is TGTGCCAGCAGTCTATCGGGGGGCAATCAGCCCCAGCATTTT.

CDR3 nucleotides: TGTGCCAGTAGTATCGCAGATTATCAGCCCCAGCATTTT. It is translated as CASSIADYQPQHF. The chain recombines TRBV19 with TRBJ1-5; D not resolved. The CDR3 loop spans 13 amino acids. Germline CDR1 LNHDA, CDR2 SQIVND (reference sequence). V lost 3 bases and J 5 bases, leaving 8 bases between the germline ends.

V is TRBV6-5 and J is TRBJ1-1; D is uncertain. The CDR3 loop spans 12 amino acids. V lost 6 bases and J lost 0, with 5 bases in between. Germline assignment: CDR1 MNHEY and CDR2 SVGAGI. The CDR3 bases are TGTGCCAGCAGGGGAGTGAACACTGAAGCTTTCTTT. Protein: CASRGVNTEAFF.

The chain recombines TRBV2 with TRBJ1-5; D is ambiguous. The V end was cut by 7 bases, the J end by 4 bases, with 17 bases between. The CDR3 consists of 15 residues. Germline assignment: CDR1 SNHLY and CDR2 FYNNEI. CDR3 DNA: TGTGCCAGCACCCCATTGGACGGTCGGAATCAGCCCCAGCATTTT. It is translated as CASTPLDGRNQPQHF. Together with reference TRBV2 and TRBJ1-5, the CDR3 gives the full variable domain: EPEVTQTPSHQVTQMGQEVILRCVPISNHLYFYWYRQILGQKVEFLVSFYNNEISEKSEIFDDQFSVERPDGSNFTLKIRSTKLEDSAMYFCASTPLDGRNQPQHFGDGTRLSIL.

J is TRBJ1-1 and V is TRBV7-9, with D possibly TRBD1 on 5 matching bases. CDR3 size: 14 residues. Trimming left V 5 bases short and J 0 bases short, with 10 bases between. Germline V gives CDR1 SEHNR, CDR2 FQNEAQ (reference sequence). The DNA for the CDR3 is TGTGCCAGCAGCCCCGGGACTTTGAACACTGAAGCTTTCTTT. Amino acids: CASSPGTLNTEAFF.

This chain uses TRBV29-1 with TRBJ1-1; no clear D gene. Germline CDR1 and CDR2: SQVTM and ANQGSEA. Trimming took 3 bases from V and 1 from J, leaving 3 bases between them. The CDR3 is 11 residues long. The CDR3 DNA follows: TGCAGCGTTGAGGGGAACACTGAAGCTTTCTTT. Translating gives CSVEGNTEAFF. Drawing the rest from reference TRBV29-1 and TRBJ1-1, the complete variable domain is SAVISQKPSRDICQRGTSLTIQCQVDSQVTMMFWYRQQPGQSLTLIATANQGSEATYESGFVIDKFPISRPNLTFSTLTVSNMSPEDSSIYLCSVEGNTEAFFGQGTRLTVV.

This clone was recorded a few times. The genes are TRBV5-1 and TRBJ1-2; 10 bases match TRBD1. There are 16 residues in the CDR3. Looked up from germline, CDR1 is SGHRS and CDR2 is YFSETQ. J lost 6 bases, V lost 4 bases, and 12 bases had no gene match. In nucleotides, the CDR3 is TGCGCCAGCAGCCTGGTGGAGGGACAGGGGTTTGATGGCTACACCTTC. Translating it yields CASSLVEGQGFDGYTF.

The rearrangement joins TRBV30 to TRBJ1-2, with D perhaps matching TRBD1 (5 bases). Between the trimmed V and J ends, which lost 7 bases and 7 bases, there was a span of 10 bases. This CDR3 region has 10 residues. Germline V lookup: CDR1 GTSNPN, CDR2 SVGIG (reference sequence). The CDR3 DNA sequence: TGTGCCTTGCAGGGATCTGGCTACACCTTC. The encoded protein is CALQGSGYTF.

J is TRBJ2-7 and V is TRBV5-8; D gene ambiguous. Trimming took off 0 bases at V and 4 bases at J, with 2 bases between the two ends. The CDR3 runs to 11 residues. Germline V gives CDR1 SGHTS, CDR2 YDEGEE. The CDR3 spells CASSLVYEQYF. CDR3 in DNA: TGTGCCAGCAGCTTGGTGTACGAGCAGTACTTC.

This clone was seen once. This sequence joins TRBV11-2 and TRBJ1-1; D perhaps matches TRBD1 (6 bases). V was trimmed by 5 bases and J by 0 bases, leaving 22 bases between them. The CDR3 is made up of 18 amino acids. Germline V gives CDR1 SGHAT, CDR2 FQNNGV. The CDR3 DNA is TGTGCCAGCAGCCGAGCCGGGGGCCGTGTTCCGATGAACACTGAAGCTTTCTTT. The encoded protein is CASSRAGGRVPMNTEAFF.

The CDR3 nucleotides read TGTGCCAGCAGCTTCAACAGGGTTTCCTACGAGCAGTACTTC. Amino acids: CASSFNRVSYEQYF. This chain joins TRBV13 and TRBJ2-7; D perhaps matches TRBD1 (6 bases). CDR3 size: 14 residues. Between the trimmed V and J ends, which lost 3 bases and 1 base, there was a span of 10 bases. CDR1 is PRHDT and CDR2 is FYEKMQ in the germline V gene (reference sequence).

The chain joins TRBV28 to TRBJ1-2, with 10 bases identical to TRBD1. The CDR3 is 13 amino acids. Germline V gene sequence: CDR1 MDHEN, CDR2 SYDVKM. Trimming cost V 8 bases and J 5 bases; bases outside gene matches: 5. The CDR3 loop is CASLDRGIYGYTF. The CDR3, as DNA: TGTGCCAGCCTGGACAGGGGGATTTATGGCTACACCTTC.

The chain joins TRBV28 to TRBJ2-7; unclear D gene. Germline-derived CDR1 and CDR2 are MDHEN and SYDVKM. The CDR3 covers 16 residues. V gave up 6 bases and J gave up 1 base, with 19 bases separating them. CDR3 nucleotides: TGTGCCAGCAGCCCCCTTGAGGATATGGGGTCCTACGAGCAGTACTTC. Translation: CASSPLEDMGSYEQYF.